The 14 T cell receptor beta chains in this list originate from one sample, sequenced in a study of OX40 agonist ivuxolimab in advanced cancers. Here immunoSEQ multiplex PCR was the method, and the copy in TCRdb shows in-frame clones only, minus some. This sample has some 100,000 clones, with roughly 80% found just once. Sequencing was performed on CD4+ or CD8+ T cells sorted from blood, taken in a trial of the OX40 agonist ivuxolimab. Receptor source: an adult with an advanced solid tumor such as melanoma, head and neck, liver or kidney cancer.

The chain has TRBV9 and TRBJ2-2; 9 bases match TRBD2. Looked up from germline, CDR1 is SGDLS and CDR2 is YYNGEE. The CDR3 sequence is 16 residues long. V shed 2 bases, J shed 7 bases, and the junction held 9 bases outside the gene matches. Written as DNA, the CDR3 is TGTGCCAGCAGCGTCCTATCTAGCGGGGTAGGCGGGGAGCTGTTTTTT. Its protein product is CASSVLSSGVGGELFF.

This rearrangement joins TRBV7-9 to TRBJ1-1; D is ambiguous. CDR1 and CDR2 (germline): SEHNR, FQNEAQ (reference sequence). V was shortened by 5 bases and J by 1 base, with 5 bases between the two germline ends. The length of the CDR3 is 12 residues. Here the CDR3 reads CASSHRNTEAFF. The CDR3 nucleotides are TGTGCCAGCAGCCACAGGAACACTGAAGCTTTCTTT.

The chain recombines TRBV5-8 with TRBJ2-7; maybe TRBD2 (6 bases). V was trimmed by 0 bases and J by 1 base, leaving 8 bases between them. CDR3 length: 14 amino acids. From germline, CDR1 is SGHTS and CDR2 YDEGEE. This chain's CDR3 is CASSLAAGSYEQYV. The CDR3 DNA reads TGTGCCAGCAGCTTGGCCGCGGGATCCTACGAGCAGTACGTC.

The chain combines TRBV5-5 with TRBJ1-1, with D possibly matching TRBD1 (5 bases). Between the trimmed V and J ends, which lost 2 bases and 4 bases, there was a span of 9 bases. Germline V lookup: CDR1 SGHKS, CDR2 YYEKEE (reference sequence). The CDR3 covers 13 residues. The CDR3 region is CASSLGDFTEAFF. The CDR3 DNA follows: TGTGCCAGCAGCTTAGGGGACTTCACTGAAGCTTTCTTT.

V gene TRBV5-1 combines with J gene TRBJ2-3; 7 bases match TRBD2. CDR3 size: 17 residues. After removal of 0 bases from V and 7 bases from J, the junction contained 14 bases not matched to a gene. CDR1 SGHRS and CDR2 YFSETQ come from the germline V gene. The CDR3 here is CASSLDPGSGMMYTQYF. CDR3 DNA sequence: TGCGCCAGCAGCTTGGACCCCGGCAGCGGGATGATGTATACGCAGTATTTT.

This chain links TRBV5-4 with TRBJ1-2, with D uncertain. The V end was cut by 1 base, the J end by 1 base, with 11 bases between. Germline CDR1 SGHNT, CDR2 YYREEE (reference sequence). The CDR3 has 15 amino acids. CDR3 sequence (DNA): TGTGCCAGCAGCTTGTATCAGGCCTATAACTATGGCTACACCTTC. Encoded protein: CASSLYQAYNYGYTF.

This clone came up once. The gene calls are TRBV5-1 and TRBJ2-1; D tentatively reads TRBD1 or TRBD2 (5 bases each). The CDR3 totals 15 residues. Germline lookup yields CDR1 SGHRS and CDR2 YFSETQ. Trimming removed 7 bases at V and 0 bases at J, with 14 bases between. In DNA, the CDR3 is TGCGCCAGCCGATCTGGGGGTAGCTCCTACAATGAGCAGTTCTTC. Translating gives CASRSGGSSYNEQFF.

The gene calls are TRBV15 and TRBJ2-2; 7 bases agree with TRBD1. The trim removed 2 bases at V and 6 bases at J, leaving 9 bases unmatched. The CDR3 extends over 16 amino acids. Germline lookup yields CDR1 LNHNV and CDR2 YYDKDF (reference sequence). CDR3 loop: CATSRPGTVGAGELFF. The CDR3 DNA follows: TGTGCCACCAGCAGACCGGGGACAGTAGGCGCCGGGGAGCTGTTTTTT.

The rearrangement joins TRBV6-5 to TRBJ2-2, with no clear D. The CDR3 is 12 amino acids. CDR1 and CDR2 (germline): MNHEY, SVGAGI. V lost 6 bases, J lost 1 base, and 3 bases lay in between. CDR3 DNA: TGTGCCAGCAGGCAGAACACCGGGGAGCTGTTTTTT. Its translation: CASRQNTGELFF.

This chain uses TRBV9 with TRBJ1-2; unclear D gene. This CDR3 comprises 15 residues. CDR1 and CDR2 (germline): SGDLS, YYNGEE. V lost 0 bases and J 7 bases, leaving 16 bases between the germline ends. CDR3 sequence (DNA): TGTGCCAGCAGCGTAGAATCCGGCAGAAGCTTTGGCTACACCTTC. Its protein product is CASSVESGRSFGYTF.

This chain joins TRBV25-1 and TRBJ2-3; tentative D call: TRBD2 (5 bases). This CDR3 region has 13 residues. V lost 1 base, J lost 5 bases, and 7 bases lay in between. Germline CDR1 and CDR2: MGHDK and SYGVNS. The CDR3: CASSEFRGDTQYF. DNA of the CDR3: TGTGCCAGCAGTGAATTCCGGGGAGATACGCAGTATTTT.

The genes are TRBV5-6 and TRBJ1-4; 8 nucleotides line up with TRBD1. The CDR3 runs to 15 residues. The junction had 6 bases not matched to a gene; V was cut back by 2 bases and J by 6 bases. Germline V lookup: CDR1 SGHDT, CDR2 YYEEEE. The CDR3 loop reads CASSFDRGSYEKLFF. Written as DNA, the CDR3 is TGTGCCAGCAGCTTCGACAGGGGATCTTATGAAAAACTGTTTTTT.

This clone was detected only once. The V and J genes are TRBV10-3 and TRBJ2-2, with D possibly being TRBD1 or TRBD2 (5 bases each). CDR1 is ENHRY, CDR2 SYGVKD, per germline. V was cut by 8 bases and J by 0 bases, with 10 bases left in between. The CDR3 extends over 14 amino acids. In DNA form, the CDR3 reads TGTGCCATCGCCCGGGGCACGAACACCGGGGAGCTGTTTTTT. Translation: CAIARGTNTGELFF.

CDR3 coding DNA: TGTGCCAGCAGTTTAAGGCAGGGAGCAGATACGCAGTATTTT. Amino acid sequence: CASSLRQGADTQYF. V is TRBV27 and J is TRBJ2-3; perhaps D is TRBD1 or TRBD2 (5 bases each). Germline V gives CDR1 MNHEY, CDR2 SMNVEV (reference sequence). V shed 2 bases and J shed 4 bases, with 10 bases lying between them. CDR3 size: 14 residues.